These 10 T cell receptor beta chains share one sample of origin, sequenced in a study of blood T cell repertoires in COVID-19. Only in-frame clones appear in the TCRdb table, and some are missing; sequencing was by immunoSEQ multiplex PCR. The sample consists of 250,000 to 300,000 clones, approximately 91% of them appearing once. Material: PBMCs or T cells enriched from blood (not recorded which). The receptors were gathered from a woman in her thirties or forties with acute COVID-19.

Here the CDR3 DNA reads TGTGCCAGTAGGGGGACAGAGAACTATGGCTACACCTTC. Protein: CASRGTENYGYTF. This chain connects TRBV19 to TRBJ1-2; 7 nucleotides agree with TRBD1. V was clipped by 6 bases and J by 2 bases; unmatched bases: 3. The CDR3 is made up of 13 amino acids. Germline assignment: CDR1 LNHDA and CDR2 SQIVND (reference sequence).

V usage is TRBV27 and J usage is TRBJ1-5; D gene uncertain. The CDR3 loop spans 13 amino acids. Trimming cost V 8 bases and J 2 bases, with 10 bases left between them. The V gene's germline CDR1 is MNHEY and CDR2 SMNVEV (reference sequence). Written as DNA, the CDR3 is TGTGCCAGCTCTAACTTGGGCAATCAGCCCCAGCATTTT. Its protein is CASSNLGNQPQHF.

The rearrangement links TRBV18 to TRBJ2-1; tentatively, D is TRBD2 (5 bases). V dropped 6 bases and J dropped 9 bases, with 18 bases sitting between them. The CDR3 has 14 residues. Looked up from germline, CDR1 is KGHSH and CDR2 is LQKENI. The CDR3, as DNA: TGTGCCAGCTCGGCCGGAGCGGCCCCGTCTGAGCAGTTCTTC. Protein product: CASSAGAAPSEQFF.

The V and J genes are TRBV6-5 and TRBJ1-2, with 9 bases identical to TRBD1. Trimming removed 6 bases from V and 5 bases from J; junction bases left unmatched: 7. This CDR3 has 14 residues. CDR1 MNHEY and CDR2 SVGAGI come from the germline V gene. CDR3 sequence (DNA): TGTGCCAGCAGGGACAGGGGAGCGGGATATGGCTACACCTTC. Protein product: CASRDRGAGYGYTF.

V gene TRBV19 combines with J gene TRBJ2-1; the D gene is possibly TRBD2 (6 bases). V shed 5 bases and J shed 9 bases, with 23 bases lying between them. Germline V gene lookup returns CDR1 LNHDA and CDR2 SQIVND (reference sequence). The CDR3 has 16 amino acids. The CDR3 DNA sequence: TGTGCCAGTAGTGGTTCTTACGGGGCAGGAGGGAGTGAGCAGTTCTTC. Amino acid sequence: CASSGSYGAGGSEQFF.

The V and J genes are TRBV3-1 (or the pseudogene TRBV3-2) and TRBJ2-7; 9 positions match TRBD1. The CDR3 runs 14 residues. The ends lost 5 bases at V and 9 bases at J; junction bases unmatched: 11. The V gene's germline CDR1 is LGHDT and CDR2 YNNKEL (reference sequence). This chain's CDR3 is CASSFTGTGNMQYF. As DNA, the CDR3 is TGTGCCAGCAGCTTCACCGGGACAGGGAATATGCAGTACTTC.

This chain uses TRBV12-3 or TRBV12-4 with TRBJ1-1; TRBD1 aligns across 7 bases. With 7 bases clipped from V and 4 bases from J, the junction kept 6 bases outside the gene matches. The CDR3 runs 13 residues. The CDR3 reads CASTRQGSTEAFF. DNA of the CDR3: TGTGCCAGCACCCGACAGGGATCCACTGAAGCTTTCTTT.

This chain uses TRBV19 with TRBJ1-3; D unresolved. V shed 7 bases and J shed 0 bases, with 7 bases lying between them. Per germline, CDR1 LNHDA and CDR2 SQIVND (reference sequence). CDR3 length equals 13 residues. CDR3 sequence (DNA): TGTGCCAGTATCGGGAGCTCTGGAAACACCATATATTTT. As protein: CASIGSSGNTIYF.

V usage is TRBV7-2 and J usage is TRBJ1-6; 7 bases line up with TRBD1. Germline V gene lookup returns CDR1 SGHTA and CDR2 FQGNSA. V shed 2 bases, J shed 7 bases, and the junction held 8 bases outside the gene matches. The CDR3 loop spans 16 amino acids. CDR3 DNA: TGTGCCAGCAGCTTACAAGGGACAGTACAGAATTCACCCCTCCACTTT. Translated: CASSLQGTVQNSPLHF.

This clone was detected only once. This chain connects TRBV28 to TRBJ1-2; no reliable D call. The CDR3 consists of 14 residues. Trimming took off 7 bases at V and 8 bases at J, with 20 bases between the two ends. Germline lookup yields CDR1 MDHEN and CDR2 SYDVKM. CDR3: CASTDPTGSGGYTF. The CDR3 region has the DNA TGTGCCAGCACCGACCCGACGGGGAGTGGAGGCTACACCTTC.